Given below is one TCR beta chain in context. This clone was recorded many times. It lacks a known antigen. The read terminates 3 residues ahead of where the CDR3 ends, so the germline J gene completes it. The data stem from a study of T cell clonality in common variable immunodeficiency (dated by TCRdb to between 2015 and 2017). The paper as a whole reports these results and caveats: Compared with healthy controls, CVID subjects showed increased TCRbeta clonality (t-test p = 0.018), a feature most characteristic of about a third of subjects. CVID TCRbeta sequences reportedly showed fewer deletions and N-nucleotide insertions and lacked highly modified clones with 13 or more V deletions. Fewer TCRbeta clones were shared among CVID subjects than among healthy controls (p < 0.0001). Patient heterogeneity within the CVID cohort put limits on correlating repertoire features with clinical complications. According to the authors, figuring out what caused the increased clonality in CVID would require sequencing the repertoires of T cell subpopulations. Despite equal DNA input, controls averaged approximately 77,000 unique sequences per sample versus about 32,000 in CVID samples.

Standard criteria, namely reduction of serum IgG, IgA and/or IgM below the normal range together with specific antibody deficiency, were applied for the diagnosis of CVID. There were about 42 subjects in the CVID group (roughly 15 female and 29 male), ranging in age from 9 to 64 years, with a mean age of 40. Most CVID patients and most healthy controls were of Caucasian heritage. At the time of study participation, every CVID subject had been on replacement immunoglobulin therapy for one year or longer. At blood collection, none of the CVID subjects was ill or on immunomodulatory or immunosuppressive medication. From each donor, roughly 4.5 to 9 ml of heparinized peripheral whole blood was collected. Genomic DNA from adults with common variable immune deficiency (CVID) and from healthy adult controls was used to sequence TCRbeta CDR3 repertoires. Diluted blood was density-centrifuged over Hypaque 1077 or Ficoll-Paque to isolate peripheral blood mononuclear cells. Unsorted mononuclear cells served as the source of genomic DNA, which was extracted either by Qiagen column purification or by a centrifugation-based method.

From the cysteine up to the phenylalanine, the CDR3 has a length of 14 residues. The CDR3 was read in part: 33 bases, with the frame set at base 1. V loses 4 bases, J loses 5 bases, and the germline ends lie 17 bases apart. According to the germline V gene (reference sequence), CDR1 reads DFQATT and CDR2 reads SNEGSKA. CVID samples and control samples contributed equivalent amounts of genomic DNA as sequencing input. For every sample, a 60 bp segment covering the rearranged TCRbeta CDR3 region was amplified and then sequenced. TCRbeta amplification used the immunoSEQ assay, a bias-corrected multiplex PCR with high-throughput sequencing. Under the source paper's analysis protocol: Every unique nucleotide sequence was considered a clone and was annotated with V, D and J genes, copy number and frequency. Sequences were labeled productive if in frame, and non-productive if out of frame or containing stop codons. As previously described, clonality was calculated on the basis of Shannon's entropy. The predicted amino acid sequences of productive clones were used to derive mean CDR3 Kyte-Doolittle hydropathy. Hierarchical clustering of scaled V gene usage was performed with the R hclust function using Manhattan distance and complete linkage. Sharing of clones by CDR3 amino acid sequence was evaluated by resampling 12 repertoires per group over 100 rounds. Repertoires were searched for more than 55 published EBV-specific and some 240 published CMV-specific TCRbeta sequences. A couple of CVID samples that yielded fewer than 10,000 sequences were excluded from the analysis, so around 40 CVID repertoires were retained. Entries here come from immuneACCESS through TCRdb and include only in-frame sequences with V and J called. Some clones fail to appear in such tables; in the studies checked, an unresolved V gene covers under half of the shortfall, and the cause of the remainder is unknown. The D gene and trimming were derived from the DNA, and the V and J assignments and clone size from that table. In this sample, about 16,000 clones appear, none counted once only. Over 12% of the sample is in the top ten clones.

Sample: peripheral blood mononuclear cells. The chain couples TRBV20-1 to TRBJ1-1, and TRBD1 may be the D gene, going by 6 matching bases. The TCR originated in a human donor with common variable immunodeficiency. The sequenced part of the CDR3 DNA is TGCAGTGCTACAAAACCAGGGGAGGGGACTGAA. This translates into CSATKPGEGTE. The whole CDR3 region reads CSATKPGEGTEAFF.